This entry features one T cell receptor (beta chain) sequence. Assay: immunoSEQ multiplex PCR; the TCRdb copy retains only in-frame clones and omits some. The sample shows approximately 71,000 clones, around 93% of them seen only once. This CDR3 is 15 amino acids long. J lost 8 bases, V lost 0 bases, and 8 bases had no gene match. Germline V gene lookup returns CDR1 SGHRS and CDR2 YFSETQ. The data are from a study of T cells after somatic rescue of genetic block. Input material: peripheral blood mononuclear cells (PBMCs). The clonotype was recovered from a man aged 35-49 years. This chain connects TRBV5-1 to TRBJ1-2; 9 nucleotides align to TRBD1. In DNA, the CDR3 is TGCGCCAGCAGCTTGGTAGGACAGGGGATGGAGGGCTACACCTTC. It codes for CASSLVGQGMEGYTF.